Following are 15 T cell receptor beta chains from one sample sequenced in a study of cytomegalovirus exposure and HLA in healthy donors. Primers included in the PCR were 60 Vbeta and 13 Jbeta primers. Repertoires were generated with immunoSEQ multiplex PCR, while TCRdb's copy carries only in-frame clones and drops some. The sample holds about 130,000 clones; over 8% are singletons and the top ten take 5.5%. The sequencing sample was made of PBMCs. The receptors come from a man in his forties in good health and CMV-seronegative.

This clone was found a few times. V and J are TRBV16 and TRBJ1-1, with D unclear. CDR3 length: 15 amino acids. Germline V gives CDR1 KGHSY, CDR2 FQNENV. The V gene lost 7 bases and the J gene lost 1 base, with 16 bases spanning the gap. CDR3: CASTTGGWGNTEAFF. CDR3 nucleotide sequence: TGTGCCAGCACCACGGGCGGGTGGGGGAACACTGAAGCTTTCTTT.

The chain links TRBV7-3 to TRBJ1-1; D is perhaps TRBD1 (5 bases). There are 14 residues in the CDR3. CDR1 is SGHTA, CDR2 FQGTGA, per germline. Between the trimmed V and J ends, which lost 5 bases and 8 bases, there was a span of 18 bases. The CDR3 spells CASSLGGESSEAFF. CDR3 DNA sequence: TGTGCCAGCAGCCTGGGGGGAGAGTCCTCCGAAGCTTTCTTT.

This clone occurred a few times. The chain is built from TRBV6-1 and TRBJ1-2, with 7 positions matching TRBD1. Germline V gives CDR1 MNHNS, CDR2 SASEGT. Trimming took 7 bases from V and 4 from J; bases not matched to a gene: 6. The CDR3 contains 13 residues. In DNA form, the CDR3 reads TGTGCCAGCAAGGGGGGACAGTCCTATGGCTACACCTTC. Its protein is CASKGGQSYGYTF.

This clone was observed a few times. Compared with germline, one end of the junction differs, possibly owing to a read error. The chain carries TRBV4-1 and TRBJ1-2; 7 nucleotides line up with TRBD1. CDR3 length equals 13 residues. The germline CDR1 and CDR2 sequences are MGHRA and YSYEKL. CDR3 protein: CAGSHGTDYGYTF. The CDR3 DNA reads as TGCGCCGGCAGCCACGGGACAGACTATGGCTACACCTTC.

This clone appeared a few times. CDR3 sequence: CASSVQGAPNYGYTF. The CDR3 nucleotides are TGTGCCAGCAGCGTTCAGGGTGCACCTAACTATGGCTACACCTTC. The chain combines TRBV2 with TRBJ1-2; D might be TRBD1 (5 bases). The V gene lost 6 bases and the J gene lost 0 bases, with 14 bases spanning the gap. The CDR3 contains 15 residues. Looked up from germline, CDR1 is SNHLY and CDR2 is FYNNEI.

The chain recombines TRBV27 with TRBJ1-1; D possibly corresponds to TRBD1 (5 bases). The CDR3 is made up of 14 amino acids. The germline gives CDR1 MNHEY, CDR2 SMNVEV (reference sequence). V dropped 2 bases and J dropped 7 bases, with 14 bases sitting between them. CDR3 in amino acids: CASSLSIQVNEAFF. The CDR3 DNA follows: TGTGCCAGCAGTTTAAGCATACAGGTGAATGAAGCTTTCTTT.

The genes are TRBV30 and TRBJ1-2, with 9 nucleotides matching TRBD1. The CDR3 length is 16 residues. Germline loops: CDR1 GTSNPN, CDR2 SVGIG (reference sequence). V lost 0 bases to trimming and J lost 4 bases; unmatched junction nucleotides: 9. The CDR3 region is CAWSVHGDRASYGYTF. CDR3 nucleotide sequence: TGTGCCTGGAGTGTACACGGGGACAGGGCGTCCTATGGCTACACCTTC.

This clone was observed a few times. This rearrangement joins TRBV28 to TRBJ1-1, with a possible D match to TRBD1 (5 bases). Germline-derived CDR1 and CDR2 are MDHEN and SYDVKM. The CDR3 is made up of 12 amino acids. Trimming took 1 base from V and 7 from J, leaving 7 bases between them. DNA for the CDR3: TGTGCCAGCAGTTTATTCACAGGTGAAGCTTTCTTT. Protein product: CASSLFTGEAFF.

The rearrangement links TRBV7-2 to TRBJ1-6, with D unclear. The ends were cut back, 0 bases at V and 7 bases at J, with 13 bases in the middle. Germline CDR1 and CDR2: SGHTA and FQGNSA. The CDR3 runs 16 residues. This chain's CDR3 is CASSLALVGTNSPLHF. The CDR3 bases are TGTGCCAGCAGCTTAGCGCTAGTAGGAACGAATTCACCCCTCCACTTT.

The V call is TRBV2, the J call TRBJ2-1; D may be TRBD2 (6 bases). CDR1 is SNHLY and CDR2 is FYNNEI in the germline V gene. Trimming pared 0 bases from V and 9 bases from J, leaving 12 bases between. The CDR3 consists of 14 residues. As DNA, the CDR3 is TGTGCCAGCAGTGAAGCGCTTGTGGGAGGTGAGCAGTTCTTC. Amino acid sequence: CASSEALVGGEQFF.

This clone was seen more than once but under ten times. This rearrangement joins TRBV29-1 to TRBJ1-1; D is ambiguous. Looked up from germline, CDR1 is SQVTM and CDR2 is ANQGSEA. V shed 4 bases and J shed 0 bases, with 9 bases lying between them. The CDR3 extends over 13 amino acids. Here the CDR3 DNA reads TGCAGCGTTGGGGTCAGGATGAACACTGAAGCTTTCTTT. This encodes CSVGVRMNTEAFF.

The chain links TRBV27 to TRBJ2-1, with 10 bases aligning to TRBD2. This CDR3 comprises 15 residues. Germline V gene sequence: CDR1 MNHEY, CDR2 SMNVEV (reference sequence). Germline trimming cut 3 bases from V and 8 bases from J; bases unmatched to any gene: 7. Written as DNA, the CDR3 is TGTGCCAGCAGTTTCACGAGCGGGGGGGCCGATGAGCAGTTCTTC. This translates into CASSFTSGGADEQFF.

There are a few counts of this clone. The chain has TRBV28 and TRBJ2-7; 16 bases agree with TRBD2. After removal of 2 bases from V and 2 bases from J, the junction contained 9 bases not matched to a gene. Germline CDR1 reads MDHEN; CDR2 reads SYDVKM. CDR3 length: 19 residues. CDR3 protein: CASSLAISGLAGGTYEQYF. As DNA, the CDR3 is TGTGCCAGCAGTTTAGCTATTTCGGGACTAGCGGGGGGGACCTACGAGCAGTACTTC. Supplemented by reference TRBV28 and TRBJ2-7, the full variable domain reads DVKVTQSSRYLVKRTGEKVFLECVQDMDHENMFWYRQDPGLGLRLIYFSYDVKMKEKGDIPEGYSVSREKKERFSLILESASTNQTSMYLCASSLAISGLAGGTYEQYFGPGTRLTVT.

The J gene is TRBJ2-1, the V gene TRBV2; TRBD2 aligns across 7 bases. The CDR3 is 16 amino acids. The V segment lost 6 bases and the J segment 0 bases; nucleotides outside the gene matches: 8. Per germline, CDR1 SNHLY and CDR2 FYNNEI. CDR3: CASSSSGTISYNEQFF. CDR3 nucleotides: TGTGCCAGCAGCTCTTCCGGGACTATCTCCTACAATGAGCAGTTCTTC. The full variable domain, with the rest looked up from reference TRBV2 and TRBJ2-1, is EPEVTQTPSHQVTQMGQEVILRCVPISNHLYFYWYRQILGQKVEFLVSFYNNEISEKSEIFDDQFSVERPDGSNFTLKIRSTKLEDSAMYFCASSSSGTISYNEQFFGPGTRLTVL.

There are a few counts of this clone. Here the CDR3 DNA reads TGTGCCACCAGCAGAGATGCGGGGGACTCCTACGAGCAGTACTTC. This gives the protein CATSRDAGDSYEQYF. The chain carries TRBV15 and TRBJ2-7, with 7 bases identical to TRBD2. Looked up from germline, CDR1 is LNHNV and CDR2 is YYDKDF (reference sequence). This CDR3 comprises 15 residues. V shed 0 bases and J 0 bases; nucleotides not matched to a gene: 2.